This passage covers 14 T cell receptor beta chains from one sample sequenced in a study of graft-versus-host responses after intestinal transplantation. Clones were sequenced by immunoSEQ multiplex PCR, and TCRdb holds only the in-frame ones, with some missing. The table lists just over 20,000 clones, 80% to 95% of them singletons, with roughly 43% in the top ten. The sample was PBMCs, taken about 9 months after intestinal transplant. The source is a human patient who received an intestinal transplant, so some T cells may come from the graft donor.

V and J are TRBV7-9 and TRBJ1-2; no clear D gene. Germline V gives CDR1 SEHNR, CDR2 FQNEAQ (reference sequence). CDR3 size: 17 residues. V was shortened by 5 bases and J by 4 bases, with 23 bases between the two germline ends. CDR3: CASSIGNLQINFYGYTF. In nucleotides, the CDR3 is TGTGCCAGCAGCATCGGTAATCTACAGATTAATTTCTATGGCTACACCTTC.

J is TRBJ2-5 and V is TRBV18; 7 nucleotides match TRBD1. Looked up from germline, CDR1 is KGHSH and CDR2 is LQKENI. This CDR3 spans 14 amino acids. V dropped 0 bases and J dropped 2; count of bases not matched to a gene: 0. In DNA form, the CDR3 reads TGTGCCAGCTCACCACCGGGACAGCAAGAGACCCAGTACTTC. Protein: CASSPPGQQETQYF.

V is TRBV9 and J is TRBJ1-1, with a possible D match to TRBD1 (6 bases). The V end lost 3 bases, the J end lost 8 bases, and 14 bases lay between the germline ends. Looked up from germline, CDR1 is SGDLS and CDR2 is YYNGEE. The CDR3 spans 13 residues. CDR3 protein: CASSEPDRPEAFF. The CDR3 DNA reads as TGTGCCAGCAGCGAACCCGACAGGCCCGAAGCTTTCTTT.

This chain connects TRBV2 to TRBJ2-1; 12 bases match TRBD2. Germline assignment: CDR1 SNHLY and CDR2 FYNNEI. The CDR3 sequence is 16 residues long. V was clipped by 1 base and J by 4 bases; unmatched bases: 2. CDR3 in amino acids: CASSEETSGGYNEQFF. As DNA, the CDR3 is TGTGCCAGCAGTGAAGAAACTAGCGGGGGGTACAATGAGCAGTTCTTC.

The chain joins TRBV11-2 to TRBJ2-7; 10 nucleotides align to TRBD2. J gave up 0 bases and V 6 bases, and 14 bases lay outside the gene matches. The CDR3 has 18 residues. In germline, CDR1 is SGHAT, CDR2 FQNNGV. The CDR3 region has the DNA TGTGCCAGCAGTCCGCGGTTAGCGGGAGGAAATAGCTCCTACGAGCAGTACTTC. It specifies CASSPRLAGGNSSYEQYF.

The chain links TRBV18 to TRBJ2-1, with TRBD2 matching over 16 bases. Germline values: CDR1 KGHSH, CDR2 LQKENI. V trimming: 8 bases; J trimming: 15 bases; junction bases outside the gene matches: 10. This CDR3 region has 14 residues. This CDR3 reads CASTRGTSGRGTFF. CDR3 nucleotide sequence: TGTGCCAGCACCCGTGGGACTAGCGGGAGGGGGACGTTCTTC.

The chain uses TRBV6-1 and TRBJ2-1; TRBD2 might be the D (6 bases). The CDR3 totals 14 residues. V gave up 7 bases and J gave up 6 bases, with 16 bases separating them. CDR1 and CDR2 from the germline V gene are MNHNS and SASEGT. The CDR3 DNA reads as TGTGCCAGCATCTTGGGAGAGGGAGGCAATGAGCAGTTCTTC. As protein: CASILGEGGNEQFF.

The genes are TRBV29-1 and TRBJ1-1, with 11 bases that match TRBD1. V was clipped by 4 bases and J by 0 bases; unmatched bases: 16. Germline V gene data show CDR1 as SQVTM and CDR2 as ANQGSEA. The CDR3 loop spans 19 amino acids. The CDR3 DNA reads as TGCAGCGTTGGGGTATTCGGGACAGGGGGAAGGGAGGTGAACACTGAAGCTTTCTTT. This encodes CSVGVFGTGGREVNTEAFF.

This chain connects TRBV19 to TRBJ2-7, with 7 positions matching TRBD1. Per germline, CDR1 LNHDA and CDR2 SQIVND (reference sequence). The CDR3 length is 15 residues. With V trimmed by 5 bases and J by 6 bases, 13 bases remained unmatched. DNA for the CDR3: TGTGCCAGTAGTCCCCGGGACAGCGGAATGAGCGAGCAGTACTTC. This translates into CASSPRDSGMSEQYF.

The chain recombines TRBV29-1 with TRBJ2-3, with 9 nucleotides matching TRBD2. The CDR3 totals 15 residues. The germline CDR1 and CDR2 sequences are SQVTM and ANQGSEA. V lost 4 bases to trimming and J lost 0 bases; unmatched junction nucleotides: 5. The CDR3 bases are TGCAGCGTTGTAGCGGGAGATATGAGCACAGATACGCAGTATTTT. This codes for CSVVAGDMSTDTQYF.

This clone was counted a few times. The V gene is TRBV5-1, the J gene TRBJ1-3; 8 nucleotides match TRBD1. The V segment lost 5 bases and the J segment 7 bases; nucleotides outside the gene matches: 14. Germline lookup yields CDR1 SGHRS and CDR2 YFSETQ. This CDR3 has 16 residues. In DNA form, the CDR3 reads TGCGCCAGCAGGAGCGCCGGGACAGGAAGTCTCAACACCATATATTTT. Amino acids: CASRSAGTGSLNTIYF.

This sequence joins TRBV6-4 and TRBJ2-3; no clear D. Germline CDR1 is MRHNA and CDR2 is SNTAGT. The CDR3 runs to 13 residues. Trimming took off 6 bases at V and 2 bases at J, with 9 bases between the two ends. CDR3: CASSPTHTDTQYF. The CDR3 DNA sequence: TGTGCCAGCAGCCCCACTCACACAGATACGCAGTATTTT.

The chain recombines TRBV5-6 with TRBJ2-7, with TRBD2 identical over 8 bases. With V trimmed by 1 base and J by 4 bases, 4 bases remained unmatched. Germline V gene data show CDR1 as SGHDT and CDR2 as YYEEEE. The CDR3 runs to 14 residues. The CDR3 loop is CASSLITSGYEQYF. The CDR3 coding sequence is TGTGCCAGCAGCTTGATAACTAGCGGTTACGAGCAGTACTTC.

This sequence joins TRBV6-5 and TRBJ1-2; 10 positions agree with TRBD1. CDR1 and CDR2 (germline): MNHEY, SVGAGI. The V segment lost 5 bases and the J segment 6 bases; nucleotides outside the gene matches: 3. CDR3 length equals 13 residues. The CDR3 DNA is TGTGCCAGCAGTCCGGACAGGGGGAATGGCTACACCTTC. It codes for CASSPDRGNGYTF.